The 19 T cell receptor beta chains below all came from one sample that was sequenced in a study of CD4 and CD8 cells across lung adenocarcinoma regions. In TCRdb, the PCR reads were re-called with MiXCR into one record per CDR3 protein. The table has approximately 8,700 distinct CDR3 sequences, about 50% seen once. Sequencing used CD8+ T cells from the margin of a lung tumor. The receptors here all came from a female donor with lung adenocarcinoma. The CD4 and CD8 labels of this study may be unreliable.

The chain joins TRBV28 to TRBJ2-2; D is possibly TRBD1 (5 bases). This CDR3 has 12 residues. Deletions cut 6 bases from V and 6 bases from J, with 8 bases between. Germline V gene lookup returns CDR1 MDHEN and CDR2 SYDVKM. The CDR3 DNA follows: TGTGCCAGCAGGCTAGGGGCCGGGGAGCTGTTTTTT. This translates into CASRLGAGELFF.

By sample share, this clonotype is large. The J gene is TRBJ2-1, the V gene TRBV10-1; 8 bases match TRBD2. Germline V gene data show CDR1 as WNHNN and CDR2 as SYGVQD (reference sequence). V was clipped by 2 bases and J by 7 bases; unmatched bases: 7. CDR3 length: 15 amino acids. The CDR3 DNA follows: TGCGCCAGCAGTGAGCCGGGACTAGGGGGGAATGAGCAGTTCTTC. It codes for CASSEPGLGGNEQFF.

By sample fraction, this clonotype is medium-sized. V gene TRBV25-1 combines with J gene TRBJ2-1, with TRBD1 matching 9 bases. CDR3 size: 14 residues. The trim removed 3 bases at V and 5 bases at J, leaving 2 bases unmatched. CDR1 and CDR2 from the germline V gene are MGHDK and SYGVNS. The CDR3 sequence is CASSEGQGNNEQFF. In DNA form, the CDR3 reads TGTGCCAGCAGTGAGGGACAGGGAAACAATGAGCAGTTCTTC.

V is TRBV5-1 and J is TRBJ1-1; no clear D gene. Trimming pared 5 bases from V and 0 bases from J, leaving 11 bases between. Germline CDR1 reads SGHRS; CDR2 reads YFSETQ. The CDR3 covers 14 residues. CDR3 protein: CASRTGVLNTEAFF. CDR3 in DNA: TGCGCCAGCAGAACTGGCGTTTTGAACACTGAAGCTTTCTTT.

The DNA for the CDR3 is TGTGCCAGCAGGGTCCACGATGTAAGCACCGGGGAGCAGTATTTT. Protein: CASRVHDVSTGEQYF. The V call is TRBV6-1, the J call TRBJ2-2; D may be TRBD2 (5 bases). Matching the DNA end better, TRBJ2-3 makes the J call doubtful. Looked up from germline, CDR1 is MNHNS and CDR2 is SASEGT. This CDR3 contains 15 residues.

This clonotype was detected a few times. This chain links TRBV12-3 or TRBV12-4 with TRBJ2-1; the match to TRBD2 covers 10 bases. The DNA end lines up better with TRBJ2-7; the J call may be wrong. The CDR3 contains 14 residues. CDR3 region: CASTPSGRVNEQYF. CDR3 DNA sequence: TGTGCCAGCACCCCGAGCGGGAGGGTCAACGAGCAGTACTTC.

CDR3 coding DNA: TGTGCCAGCAGCCAAGATCTCTTCAGGGTCAAAGGTGGCTACACCTTC. It is translated as CASSQDLFRVKGGYTF. The genes are TRBV3-1 and TRBJ1-2; possible D gene TRBD1, 5 bases. The CDR3 is 16 residues long. Germline CDR1 reads LGHDT; CDR2 reads YNNKEL (reference sequence). V lost 0 bases to trimming and J lost 7 bases, with 18 bases between them.

The rearrangement links TRBV27 to TRBJ2-5; 7 bases fit TRBD1. The CDR3 has 15 residues. The germline V gene encodes CDR1 MNHEY and CDR2 SMNVEV (reference sequence). Trimming removed 9 bases from V and 0 bases from J; junction bases left unmatched: 10. In nucleotides, the CDR3 is TGTGCCAGGGGGCAGGGGGTCCGACACCAAGAGACCCAGTACTTC. Protein product: CARGQGVRHQETQYF.

A word on this clonotype: The germline gene is not matched at one end of the junction; a read error may be the cause. This chain uses TRBV6-1 with TRBJ2-3; the D gene could be TRBD1 or TRBD2 (5 bases each). The CDR3 has 18 residues. The V gene's germline CDR1 is MNHNS and CDR2 SASEGT. CDR3 sequence reads: CASSEALLGAASTGAQFF. The CDR3 coding sequence is TGTGCCAGCAGTGAAGCGCTTCTTGGGGCTGCGAGCACCGGGGCGCAGTTTTTT.

A note on this clonotype: At one end the junction does not follow the germline gene, possibly because of a read error. The rearrangement joins TRBV6-1 to TRBJ2-3; D is possibly TRBD1 (6 bases). The CDR3 has 15 residues. Germline lookup yields CDR1 MNHNS and CDR2 SASEGT. CDR3 DNA sequence: TGTGCCAGCAGTGCGGGGCTGGGGGCCAAAAATACGCAGTATTTC. Translation gives CASSAGLGAKNTQYF.

This clonotype is deemed medium-sized. This chain connects TRBV10-3 to TRBJ2-5; D is unresolved. This CDR3 contains 14 residues. Germline V gene lookup returns CDR1 ENHRY and CDR2 SYGVKD. Trimming stripped 2 bases from V and 1 base from J, with 8 bases between. CDR3 loop: CAISEPTLQETQYF. CDR3 DNA sequence: TGTGCCATCAGTGAGCCAACCCTCCAAGAGACCCAGTACTTC.

As concerns this clonotype: Mismatch with germline at one junction end may stem from a read error. The chain has TRBV10-3 and TRBJ2-4; perhaps TRBD1 as D (7 bases). The CDR3 consists of 14 residues. In germline, CDR1 is ENHRY, CDR2 SYGVKD. DNA for the CDR3: TGTGCCACCAACGGGGGCGGACAGGAAAACATCCAGTACTTC. Translating gives CATNGGGQENIQYF.

This clonotype rates as medium-sized. The chain is built from TRBV6-1 and TRBJ2-1; 7 bases agree with TRBD2. CDR1 and CDR2 (germline): MNHNS, SASEGT. The CDR3 sequence is 12 residues long. After removal of 7 bases from V and 7 bases from J, the junction contained 4 bases not matched to a gene. Here the CDR3 reads CASTNGGNEQFF. CDR3 nucleotides: TGTGCCAGCACCAACGGGGGGAATGAGCAGTTCTTC.

The chain recombines TRBV5-1 with TRBJ2-7, with D perhaps assigned TRBD1 or TRBD2 (6 bases each). With 4 bases removed from V and 5 bases from J, the gap between germline ends came to 16 bases. Germline-derived CDR1 and CDR2 are SGHRS and YFSETQ. The CDR3 loop spans 14 amino acids. CDR3 DNA: TGCGCCAGCAGCGAAGGGGGGCAGGGTAACGAGCAGTACTTC. Amino acids: CASSEGGQGNEQYF.

The chain has TRBV27 and TRBJ2-5; D call uncertain. The end of the DNA aligns better with TRBJ2-7, so the J call may be wrong. Germline CDR1 MNHEY, CDR2 SMNVEV (reference sequence). This CDR3 is built from 15 residues. The CDR3 DNA is TGTGCCAGCAGTTTACGTCCGGGTGTAGAGTACGAGCAGTACTTC. Protein product: CASSLRPGVEYEQYF.

This clonotype was recorded only once. This chain joins TRBV6-1 and TRBJ2-1; the D call may be TRBD1 or TRBD2 (5 bases each). Trimming cost V 5 bases and J 13 bases, with 21 bases left between them. The CDR3 loop spans 14 amino acids. Germline CDR1 is MNHNS and CDR2 is SASEGT. The CDR3 coding sequence is TGTGCCAGCAGTCGGGACCCTGACCAAGAGACCCAGTTCTTC. It is translated as CASSRDPDQETQFF.

This clonotype is termed hyperexpanded. The chain is built from TRBV27 and TRBJ2-4, with D unclear. V was pared by 6 bases and J by 5 bases, with 11 bases between. CDR1 and CDR2 from the germline V gene are MNHEY and SMNVEV (reference sequence). CDR3 length equals 13 residues. The DNA for the CDR3 is TGTGCCAGCAGAGGGTTTGTAGAAAACATTCAGTACTTC. It translates to CASRGFVENIQYF.

This clonotype counts as medium-sized. The chain employs TRBV7-2 and TRBJ2-1; D is perhaps TRBD2 (5 bases). This CDR3 has 14 residues. Germline loops: CDR1 SGHTA, CDR2 FQGNSA. Trimming stripped 6 bases from V and 7 bases from J, with 16 bases between. The CDR3 DNA reads TGTGCCAGCAGATCTCCGAATAGCGCGAATGAGCAGTTCTTC. Its translation is CASRSPNSANEQFF.

As to this clonotype: At one end the junction does not follow the germline gene, possibly because of a read error. This rearrangement joins TRBV6-1 to TRBJ2-5; 7 bases match TRBD2. The CDR3 contains 13 residues. Germline loops: CDR1 MNHNS, CDR2 SASEGT. In nucleotides, the CDR3 is TGTGCCAGCCGAACTAGCGACCCAGATACCCAGTATTTC. Translated, it gives CASRTSDPDTQYF.